Following are 14 T cell receptor beta chains from one sample sequenced in a study of T cells in Graves' hyperthyroidism and ophthalmopathy. It was RNA transcripts that yielded the amplified TCR beta CDR3 regions. A set of HTBI primers served as the primers for a first-round RT-PCR of the TCR CDR3. TCRdb reprocessed the multiplex PCR reads with MiXCR, giving one entry per CDR3 protein. The data hold 500,000 or so distinct CDR3 sequences, with about 16% observed a single time. The sequencing input was blood. The receptors stem from a woman in her thirties with Graves' ophthalmopathy.

This clonotype was seen a few times. The chain uses TRBV19 and TRBJ2-3; weak D call: TRBD1 (5 bases). This CDR3 region has 15 residues. Per germline, CDR1 LNHDA and CDR2 SQIVND (reference sequence). The V gene lost 1 base and the J gene lost 4 bases, with 12 bases spanning the gap. The CDR3 loop is CASSIAQGRADTQYF. The CDR3 nucleotides are TGTGCCAGTAGTATAGCCCAGGGAAGGGCAGATACGCAGTATTTT.

About this clonotype: This may arise from a read error, as a much more abundant clone is one base away. The V and J genes are TRBV6-2 or TRBV6-3 and TRBJ2-7; the D is unclear. There are 15 residues in the CDR3. The germline gives CDR1 MNHEY, CDR2 SVGEGT. V was shortened by 5 bases and J by 6 bases, with 20 bases between the two germline ends. The CDR3 DNA sequence: TGTGCCAGCAGTGTCAGCAGAGGCGCTACTGGCGAGCAGTACTTC. This gives the protein CASSVSRGATGEQYF.

This clonotype appeared many times. V is TRBV6-2 or TRBV6-3 and J is TRBJ1-5; a weak D match, TRBD1 (5 bases). Trimming took 2 bases from V and 4 from J, leaving 15 bases between them. Germline V lookup: CDR1 MNHEY, CDR2 SVGEGT. The CDR3 is 16 residues long. CDR3 bases: TGTGCCAGCAGTTACAAGCTAACAGGACATAATCAGCCCCAGCATTTT. Translating it yields CASSYKLTGHNQPQHF.

This clonotype appeared a few times. The chain links TRBV5-1 to TRBJ2-1; tentative D call: TRBD1 (6 bases). Germline assignment: CDR1 SGHRS and CDR2 YFSETQ. V lost 4 bases to trimming and J lost 0 bases, with 14 bases between them. This CDR3 has 16 amino acids. In DNA form, the CDR3 reads TGCGCCAGCAGCCCAGATGACAGGTTCTCCTACAATGAGCAGTTCTTC. This codes for CASSPDDRFSYNEQFF.

The V and J genes are TRBV19 and TRBJ2-7; 9 nucleotides line up with TRBD2. The CDR3 runs 14 residues. CDR1 and CDR2 (germline): LNHDA, SQIVND (reference sequence). The V gene end was trimmed by 3 bases and the J gene end by 2 bases; junction bases not matched to a gene: 2. The chain's CDR3 is CASSMRTSAYEQYF. As DNA, the CDR3 is TGTGCCAGTAGTATGCGGACTAGCGCCTACGAGCAGTACTTC.

This clonotype was counted only a few times. J is TRBJ2-5 and V is TRBV2; 11 nucleotides align to TRBD1. Germline trimming cut 7 bases from V and 1 base from J; bases unmatched to any gene: 11. Germline CDR1 is SNHLY and CDR2 is FYNNEI. The CDR3 spans 17 residues. The CDR3 DNA reads as TGTGCCAGCATATATAGACCGGGACAGGGGGTCCAAGAGACCCAGTACTTC. Its translation: CASIYRPGQGVQETQYF.

This clonotype has ten or more counts. The rearrangement uses TRBV29-1 and TRBJ1-2; D remains ambiguous. The V and J ends lost 5 bases and 0 bases respectively, with 7 bases between them. This CDR3 is 12 amino acids long. Germline loops: CDR1 SQVTM, CDR2 ANQGSEA. The CDR3 DNA is TGCAGCGTTTCAGTACCTAACTATGGCTACACCTTC. This sequence encodes CSVSVPNYGYTF.

This chain's CDR3 is CASSGDQGNEQFF. CDR3 nucleotides: TGTGCCAGCTCAGGAGACCAGGGGAATGAGCAGTTCTTC. The chain uses TRBV18 and TRBJ2-1; TRBD1 is a possible D gene (6 bases). Germline V CDR1 and CDR2: KGHSH, LQKENI. CDR3 length equals 13 residues. Trimming removed 5 bases from V and 7 bases from J, with 12 bases in between.

This clonotype was counted ten times or more. The chain combines TRBV6-1 with TRBJ2-3, with TRBD2 matching 7 bases. Losses at the gene ends were 1 base for V and 4 bases for J; bases not matched to a gene: 8. CDR3 length: 16 amino acids. The germline V gene has CDR1 MNHNS and CDR2 SASEGT. The CDR3 loop reads CASSEVRGLVSDTQYF. CDR3 coding DNA: TGTGCCAGCAGTGAAGTTAGAGGACTAGTATCAGATACGCAGTATTTT.

Remarks on this clonotype: Possible read error: a much larger clone is one base away. The chain uses TRBV12-3 or TRBV12-4 and TRBJ1-5, with 10 bases matching TRBD1. The CDR3 totals 16 residues. CDR3 nucleotide sequence: TGTGCCAGCAGTCCCGGGACAGGGGCGGGCAATCAGCACCAGCATTTT. This encodes CASSPGTGAGNQHQHF.

This clonotype was recorded many times. This sequence joins TRBV28 and TRBJ1-1, with 9 positions matching TRBD1. J was trimmed by 1 base and V by 5 bases; bases with no gene match: 8. The germline V gene has CDR1 MDHEN and CDR2 SYDVKM. The CDR3 extends over 16 amino acids. The CDR3 DNA reads as TGTGCCAGCAGTACTCCGGGACAGGGCCCGAACACTGAAGCTTTCTTT. Amino acid sequence: CASSTPGQGPNTEAFF.

This clonotype came up many times. The chain carries TRBV9 and TRBJ2-2; D ambiguous. The CDR3 contains 17 residues. The V end was cut by 4 bases, the J end by 1 base, with 17 bases between. The germline gives CDR1 SGDLS, CDR2 YYNGEE. The CDR3 coding sequence is TGTGCCAGCAGCTCGTACTCGTCCGCGCAGAACACCGGGGAGCTGTTTTTT. Its protein is CASSSYSSAQNTGELFF.

V usage is TRBV4-3 and J usage is TRBJ1-3; unclear D gene. Germline V gene sequence: CDR1 LGHNA, CDR2 YSLEER. Trimming shortened V by 0 bases and J by 0 bases, and 12 bases separated the two germline ends. The CDR3 runs 17 residues. The CDR3 DNA reads TGCGCCAGCAGCCAAGAAAGGCAGGCCAGCTCTGGAAACACCATATATTTT. This translates into CASSQERQASSGNTIYF.

This clonotype has a count of ten or more. The genes are TRBV7-8 and TRBJ2-3; D call uncertain. In germline, CDR1 is SGHVS, CDR2 FQNEAQ. This CDR3 has 12 amino acids. Trimming left V 6 bases short and J 2 bases short, with 6 bases between. CDR3 region: CASRSYTDTQYF. In DNA, the CDR3 is TGTGCCAGCAGGAGCTACACAGATACGCAGTATTTT.